The 22 T cell receptor beta chains reported below all come from one sample, sequenced in a study of OX40 agonist ivuxolimab in advanced cancers. Method: immunoSEQ multiplex PCR; TCRdb's copy keeps in-frame clones and lacks some. In the table there are tens of thousands of clones, 84% of which are singletons. The starting material was CD4+ or CD8+ T cells sorted from blood, obtained in a trial of the OX40 agonist ivuxolimab. The receptors were sampled from an adult with an advanced solid tumor such as melanoma, head and neck, liver or kidney cancer.

This chain links TRBV18 with TRBJ2-5; no definite D call. Germline CDR1 KGHSH, CDR2 LQKENI. This CDR3 is 15 amino acids long. The V gene lost 3 bases and the J gene lost 7 bases, with 18 bases spanning the gap. CDR3 in DNA: TGTGCCAGCTCACCCATAGGATTACAGCGAGGGACCCAGTACTTC. It translates to CASSPIGLQRGTQYF.

The V call is TRBV20-1, the J call TRBJ1-2, with D uncertain. Germline loops: CDR1 DFQATT, CDR2 SNEGSKA (reference sequence). The CDR3 has 11 amino acids. Trimming took off 3 bases at V and 8 bases at J, with 10 bases between the two ends. The CDR3 DNA reads TGCAGTGCTAGCGGGGTTCTAGGCTACACCTTC. It translates to CSASGVLGYTF.

CDR3 region: CASSLRSDTQYF. The CDR3 DNA reads TGTGCCAGCAGCTTAAGGAGCGATACGCAGTATTTT. The chain uses TRBV7-3 and TRBJ2-3; D is ambiguous. The germline gives CDR1 SGHTA, CDR2 FQGTGA. This CDR3 spans 12 amino acids. V gave up 1 base and J gave up 6 bases, with 5 bases separating them. The full variable domain, completed using reference TRBV7-3 and TRBJ2-3, is GAGVSQTPSNKVTEKGKYVELRCDPISGHTALYWYRQSLGQGPEFLIYFQGTGAADDSGLPNDRFFAVRPEGSVSTLKIQRTERGDSAVYLCASSLRSDTQYFGPGTRLTVL.

The rearrangement links TRBV18 to TRBJ2-6, with 10 positions matching TRBD1. The CDR3 is 16 amino acids. From germline, CDR1 is KGHSH and CDR2 LQKENI. With 5 bases clipped from V and 4 bases from J, the junction kept 5 bases outside the gene matches. CDR3 nucleotides: TGTGCCAGCTCAGACAGGGGGCTGAGAGGGGCCAACGTCCTGACTTTC. Translating gives CASSDRGLRGANVLTF.

The chain joins TRBV6-1 to TRBJ2-3, with D possibly being TRBD2 (6 bases). CDR3 size: 13 residues. With 7 bases removed from V and 1 base from J, the gap between germline ends came to 9 bases. Germline assignment: CDR1 MNHNS and CDR2 SASEGT. DNA for the CDR3: TGTGCCAGCAAAGGCGGGGGCACAGATACGCAGTATTTT. Its translation: CASKGGGTDTQYF.

The V and J genes are TRBV6-5 and TRBJ2-5, with D perhaps matching TRBD2 (5 bases). CDR3 size: 16 residues. Trimming stripped 0 bases from V and 10 bases from J, with 21 bases between. Germline V gene sequence: CDR1 MNHEY, CDR2 SVGAGI. The CDR3 DNA reads TGTGCCAGCAGTTACTCGATCGTACCCGAGGTGGAGGACCAGTACTTC. It specifies CASSYSIVPEVEDQYF.

The chain uses TRBV6-5 and TRBJ2-3; 8 positions agree with TRBD1. V gave up 10 bases and J gave up 0 bases; unmatched junction bases: 9. This CDR3 region has 15 residues. Germline CDR1 and CDR2: MNHEY and SVGAGI. For the CDR3, the DNA is TGTGCCACCCACGACAGGGGCCGTAGCACAGATACGCAGTATTTT. It codes for CATHDRGRSTDTQYF.

This chain uses TRBV5-1 with TRBJ2-5, with 8 bases aligning to TRBD2. V shed 0 bases, J shed 5 bases, and the junction held 12 bases outside the gene matches. The germline CDR1 and CDR2 sequences are SGHRS and YFSETQ. The CDR3 is made up of 17 amino acids. The CDR3 loop is CASSLVRRGGLTETQYF. CDR3 bases: TGCGCCAGCAGCTTGGTGAGACGGGGGGGCCTTACGGAGACCCAGTACTTC.

The chain combines TRBV7-2 with TRBJ2-1, with 8 bases fitting TRBD2. This CDR3 region has 18 residues. Germline CDR1 and CDR2: SGHTA and FQGNSA. With V trimmed by 7 bases and J by 0 bases, 14 bases remained unmatched. CDR3 sequence (DNA): TGTGCCAGCACAGGGAACGGGCAGCGGGGGACCTCCTACAATGAGCAGTTCTTC. Its translation is CASTGNGQRGTSYNEQFF.

The sample holds one count of this clone. The V call is TRBV4-2, the J call TRBJ2-7; D gene ambiguous. CDR1 LGHNA and CDR2 YNFKEQ come from the germline V gene. V was cut by 0 bases and J by 0 bases, with 12 bases left in between. The CDR3 extends over 16 amino acids. The CDR3 coding sequence is TGTGCCAGCAGCCAAGAGGCTAGTTTGAGCTCCTACGAGCAGTACTTC. Its protein is CASSQEASLSSYEQYF.

The rearrangement links TRBV28 to TRBJ1-1; D is uncertain. Germline V lookup: CDR1 MDHEN, CDR2 SYDVKM. This CDR3 is 14 amino acids long. V was pared by 0 bases and J by 3 bases, with 8 bases between. CDR3 in DNA: TGTGCCAGCAGTTTATGGGGCAGCGACACTGAAGCTTTCTTT. Translated: CASSLWGSDTEAFF.

The V and J genes are TRBV28 and TRBJ2-5, with TRBD2 identical over 9 bases. CDR3 length: 16 amino acids. Germline V gives CDR1 MDHEN, CDR2 SYDVKM. Trimming removed 4 bases from V and 4 bases from J; junction bases left unmatched: 10. The CDR3, as DNA: TGTGCCAGCAGTTCCCCGGTAGCGGGAGTGTTAGAGACCCAGTACTTC. It is translated as CASSSPVAGVLETQYF.

The rearrangement uses TRBV19 and TRBJ1-5; D unclear. The CDR3 runs to 16 residues. Trimming removed 0 bases at V and 0 bases at J, with 9 bases between. Germline V CDR1 and CDR2: LNHDA, SQIVND (reference sequence). Written as DNA, the CDR3 is TGTGCCAGTAGTATAGATTCCCAGGATAGCAATCAGCCCCAGCATTTT. This sequence encodes CASSIDSQDSNQPQHF.

This chain connects TRBV7-9 to TRBJ2-2; 7 bases are shared with TRBD1. The CDR3 length is 17 residues. V lost 4 bases, J lost 2 bases, and 10 bases stayed unmatched. Germline V gene lookup returns CDR1 SEHNR and CDR2 FQNEAQ (reference sequence). CDR3 nucleotide sequence: TGTGCCAGCAGCTCACACCGGGACAGACCTAACACCGGGGAGCTGTTTTTT. It yields the protein CASSSHRDRPNTGELFF.

The chain links TRBV6-5 to TRBJ1-1, with D unclear. V was clipped by 8 bases and J by 11 bases, with 24 bases between them. The CDR3 extends over 14 amino acids. CDR1 and CDR2 (germline): MNHEY, SVGAGI. CDR3 sequence reads: CASFSPLDPRPAFF. CDR3 nucleotides: TGTGCCAGCTTTAGCCCCCTCGACCCGAGGCCCGCTTTCTTT.

The chain employs TRBV5-1 and TRBJ2-7, with D possibly being TRBD1 or TRBD2 (5 bases each). CDR1 SGHRS and CDR2 YFSETQ come from the germline V gene. This CDR3 region has 14 residues. Trimming removed 0 bases at V and 6 bases at J, with 13 bases between. The CDR3 loop is CASSLVGGRGEQYF. CDR3 nucleotide sequence: TGCGCCAGCAGCTTGGTTGGGGGTCGAGGCGAGCAGTACTTC.

This chain links TRBV7-9 with TRBJ1-2; 7 bases align to TRBD1. Germline V gene lookup returns CDR1 SEHNR and CDR2 FQNEAQ (reference sequence). The length of the CDR3 is 14 residues. V lost 6 bases, J lost 2 bases, and 6 bases stayed unmatched. CDR3 DNA: TGTGCCAGCAGAAGAGACAGGGCGAACTATGGCTACACCTTC. Residues: CASRRDRANYGYTF.

This chain connects TRBV5-4 to TRBJ2-5; 9 bases agree with TRBD1. The CDR3 has 16 amino acids. J gave up 0 bases and V 5 bases, and 8 bases lay outside the gene matches. Germline V gene lookup returns CDR1 SGHNT and CDR2 YYREEE (reference sequence). For the CDR3, the DNA is TGTGCCAGCAGGGAGACAGGGGGAGGGAACCAAGAGACCCAGTACTTC. Protein product: CASRETGGGNQETQYF.

This sequence joins TRBV9 and TRBJ2-3, with TRBD2 matching 9 bases. From germline, CDR1 is SGDLS and CDR2 YYNGEE. Losses at the gene ends were 4 bases for V and 4 bases for J; bases not matched to a gene: 16. This CDR3 spans 18 amino acids. CDR3 DNA: TGTGCCAGCAGCTTCCGGGGTGTAGCGGGAGCCCCCCCAGATACGCAGTATTTT. Protein sequence: CASSFRGVAGAPPDTQYF. Supplemented by reference TRBV9 and TRBJ2-3, the full variable domain reads DSGVTQTPKHLITATGQRVTLRCSPRSGDLSVYWYQQSLDQGLQFLIQYYNGEERAKGNILERFSAQQFPDLHSELNLSSLELGDSALYFCASSFRGVAGAPPDTQYFGPGTRLTVL.

V usage is TRBV2 and J usage is TRBJ2-3, with TRBD1 as a possible D gene (5 bases). CDR3 length: 13 amino acids. The germline V and J ends were trimmed by 0 bases and 13 bases, with 14 bases remaining between them. The germline CDR1 and CDR2 sequences are SNHLY and FYNNEI. DNA of the CDR3: TGTGCCAGCAGTGAAGCTAAGGACATGGTTGAGTATTTT. As protein: CASSEAKDMVEYF.

The table lists this clone with a few counts. This sequence joins TRBV29-1 and TRBJ1-2; no firm D call. V lost 5 bases, J lost 6 bases, and 7 bases lay in between. The CDR3 covers 10 residues. In germline, CDR1 is SQVTM, CDR2 ANQGSEA. The CDR3 loop is CSVTADGYTF. The DNA for the CDR3 is TGCAGCGTTACTGCGGATGGCTACACCTTC. The variable domain in full, with the rest retrieved from reference TRBV29-1 and TRBJ1-2, is SAVISQKPSRDICQRGTSLTIQCQVDSQVTMMFWYRQQPGQSLTLIATANQGSEATYESGFVIDKFPISRPNLTFSTLTVSNMSPEDSSIYLCSVTADGYTFGSGTRLTVV.

The rearrangement joins TRBV6-1 to TRBJ1-5, with D maybe TRBD1 (5 bases). The V end lost 2 bases, the J end lost 0 bases, and 11 bases lay between the germline ends. The CDR3 loop spans 16 amino acids. The germline V gene has CDR1 MNHNS and CDR2 SASEGT. The CDR3 loop is CASSEMGVSSNQPQHF. For the CDR3, the DNA is TGTGCCAGCAGTGAAATGGGGGTGAGTAGCAATCAGCCCCAGCATTTT.